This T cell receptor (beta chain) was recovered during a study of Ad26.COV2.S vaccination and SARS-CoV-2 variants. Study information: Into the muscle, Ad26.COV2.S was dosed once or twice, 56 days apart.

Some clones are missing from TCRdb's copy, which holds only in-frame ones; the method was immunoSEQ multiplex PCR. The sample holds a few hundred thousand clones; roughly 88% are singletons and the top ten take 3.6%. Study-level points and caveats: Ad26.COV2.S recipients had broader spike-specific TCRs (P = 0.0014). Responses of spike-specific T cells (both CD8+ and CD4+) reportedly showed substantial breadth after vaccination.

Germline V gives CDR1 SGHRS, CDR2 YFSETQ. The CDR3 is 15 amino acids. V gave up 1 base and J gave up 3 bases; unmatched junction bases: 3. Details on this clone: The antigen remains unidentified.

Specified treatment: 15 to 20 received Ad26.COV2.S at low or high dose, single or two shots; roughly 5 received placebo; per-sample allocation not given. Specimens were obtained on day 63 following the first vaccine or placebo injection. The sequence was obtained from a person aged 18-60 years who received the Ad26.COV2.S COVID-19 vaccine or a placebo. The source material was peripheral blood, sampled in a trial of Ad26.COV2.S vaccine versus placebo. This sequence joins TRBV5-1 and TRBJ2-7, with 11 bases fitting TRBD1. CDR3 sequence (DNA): TGCGCCAGCAGCTTGCTGGGGACAGGGGGCTACGAGCAGTACTTC. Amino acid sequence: CASSLLGTGGYEQYF.